The next 3 T cell receptor beta chains were all read from a single sample in a study of human T cells and chemical hapten exposure. As to time point: pre-sensitization, week 0. Treatment indicated: therapeutic diphenylcyclopropenone sensitization with weekly scalp DPC. From the RACE reads, TCRdb called clonotypes with MiXCR, one entry per CDR3 protein. Of approximately 400,000 distinct CDR3 sequences in the sample, 4% to 6% were seen once. The input for sequencing was whole blood, taken in connection with sensitization to the hapten diphenylcyclopropenone (DPC). These receptors were collected from a woman in her 50s with alopecia areata. Some clones in this sample may be carry-over from other donors' samples.

This clonotype was detected only a few times. The DNA of the CDR3 is TGCAGTGCTAGAGGCCTTACAGATACGCAGTATTTT. Its protein is CSARGLTDTQYF. The chain carries TRBV20-1 and TRBJ2-3; D uncertain. Trimming removed 1 base from V and 3 bases from J, with 5 bases in between. In germline, CDR1 is DFQATT, CDR2 SNEGSKA (reference sequence). The CDR3 runs to 12 residues.

This clonotype was found many times. The V call is TRBV5-1, the J call TRBJ2-1, with 11 bases lining up with TRBD2. Germline CDR1 reads SGHRS; CDR2 reads YFSETQ. V dropped 4 bases and J dropped 9; count of bases not matched to a gene: 6. The CDR3 extends over 14 amino acids. CDR3 protein: CASSPGLAGGEQFF. CDR3 DNA: TGCGCCAGCAGCCCAGGACTAGCGGGCGGTGAGCAGTTCTTC.

The chain's CDR3 is CATKGGGHTEAFF. As DNA, the CDR3 is TGTGCCACCAAGGGAGGGGGACACACTGAAGCTTTCTTT. The rearrangement joins TRBV6-5 to TRBJ1-1, with D possibly TRBD1 on 6 matching bases. CDR1 is MNHEY and CDR2 is SVGAGI in the germline V gene. V was trimmed by 10 bases and J by 3 bases, leaving 15 bases between them. This CDR3 contains 13 residues.